This TCR beta chain was retrieved from a study of molecular identifiers for immune sequencing clone quantification. Whole-study results and caveats: Amid some 900,000 naive cells, spiked Jurkat TCR RNA from one cell was reportedly still detectable.

This clonotype was seen many times. Its antigen is currently unknown. Trimming pared 0 bases from V and 5 bases from J, leaving 4 bases between. CDR1 SEHNR and CDR2 FQNEAQ come from the germline V gene (reference sequence). The CDR3 loop spans 12 amino acids. TCRdb reprocessed the PCR reads via MiXCR and lists one record per CDR3 protein. The sample records about 510,000 distinct CDR3 sequences, around 23% being singletons. This chain connects TRBV7-9 to TRBJ2-5; no firm D call. This TCR derives from a human donor in good health. Some libraries in this study had Jurkat cell RNA spiked in. The sequencing input was naive CD8+ T cells from blood, with Jurkat cell RNA spiked in. Indicated subset: FACS-sorted CD8+CD4-CCR7+CD45RA+ naive T cells. This chain's CDR3 is CASSLASETQYF. CDR3 bases: TGTGCCAGCAGCTTAGCGTCCGAGACCCAGTACTTC.